These 28 T cell receptor beta chains share one sample of origin, sequenced in a study of shared clonotypes between healthy human individuals (dated by TCRdb to the early 2020s). The library was built by means of the immunoSEQ multiplex PCR assay. Held by TCRdb, this immuneACCESS table contains in-frame sequences only and omits some clones. Under half of the omission traces to an unresolved V gene where checked; the cause of the rest is unknown. Recorded for this sample are some 2,000,000 clones; around 95% of them occurred a single time. The ten largest clonotypes hold approximately 0.13% of the sample. The sequencing input was naive CD4+ T cells sorted from blood. The sample's cell subset or site label, in plain terms: CD45RA+ positively selected. Source of these receptors: a man aged 18 to 29 in good health.

The chain couples TRBV19 to TRBJ2-2; unclear D gene. The V end was cut by 3 bases, the J end by 1 base, with 9 bases between. CDR3 length: 15 amino acids. Germline V CDR1 and CDR2: LNHDA, SQIVND (reference sequence). The CDR3 reads CASSILGKNTGELFF. The CDR3 DNA is TGTGCCAGTAGTATTCTGGGGAAGAACACCGGGGAGCTGTTTTTT.

The V call is TRBV29-1, the J call TRBJ2-7; possibly TRBD1 or TRBD2 for D (5 bases each). The germline V and J ends were trimmed by 6 bases and 3 bases, with 15 bases remaining between them. This CDR3 is 13 amino acids long. Germline CDR1 is SQVTM and CDR2 is ANQGSEA. CDR3 bases: TGCAGCGTCGCCCGGGACCGAATCTACGAGCAGTACTTC. Its protein product is CSVARDRIYEQYF.

This clone was picked up one time. The genes are TRBV29-1 and TRBJ2-3; the D call may be TRBD1 or TRBD2 (5 bases each). The CDR3 has 14 amino acids. V was clipped by 2 bases and J by 3 bases, with 12 bases between them. Per germline, CDR1 SQVTM and CDR2 ANQGSEA. As DNA, the CDR3 is TGCAGCGTTGAAAGGGGACCAGGGACAGATACGCAGTATTTT. Translated, it gives CSVERGPGTDTQYF.

The V call is TRBV28, the J call TRBJ1-3, with D possibly matching TRBD1 (5 bases). With 7 bases removed from V and 4 bases from J, the gap between germline ends came to 17 bases. Germline V gene lookup returns CDR1 MDHEN and CDR2 SYDVKM. This CDR3 has 15 residues. The CDR3: CASTTGAGFGNTIYF. The DNA for the CDR3 is TGTGCCAGCACCACTGGGGCAGGGTTCGGAAACACCATATATTTT.

V is TRBV7-2 and J is TRBJ2-1, with unresolved D. Germline V gene data show CDR1 as SGHTA and CDR2 as FQGNSA. Trimming took off 5 bases at V and 4 bases at J, with 15 bases between the two ends. The CDR3 loop spans 15 amino acids. The CDR3 DNA is TGTGCCAGCAGCCCCACCGTGGCTTTTTACAATGAGCAGTTCTTC. This codes for CASSPTVAFYNEQFF. Drawing the rest from reference TRBV7-2 and TRBJ2-1, the complete variable domain is GAGVSQSPSNKVTEKGKDVELRCDPISGHTALYWYRQSLGQGLEFLIYFQGNSAPDKSGLPSDRFSAERTGGSVSTLTIQRTQQEDSAVYLCASSPTVAFYNEQFFGPGTRLTVL.

V usage is TRBV28 and J usage is TRBJ2-7, with 8 positions matching TRBD1. Germline CDR1 reads MDHEN; CDR2 reads SYDVKM. V trimming: 6 bases; J trimming: 2 bases; junction bases outside the gene matches: 9. The CDR3 runs 15 residues. The CDR3 DNA reads TGTGCCAGCAGCTCAGCCAGGGGGCCTGCCTACGAGCAGTACTTC. The encoded protein is CASSSARGPAYEQYF.

V and J are TRBV25-1 and TRBJ1-1; 10 nucleotides match TRBD1. This CDR3 is built from 14 residues. From germline, CDR1 is MGHDK and CDR2 SYGVNS. Trimming took 8 bases from V and 1 from J; bases not matched to a gene: 4. This chain's CDR3 is CASGTGAANTEAFF. DNA for the CDR3: TGTGCCAGCGGGACAGGGGCGGCGAACACTGAAGCTTTCTTT.

The genes are TRBV25-1 and TRBJ1-2; TRBD1 aligns across 12 bases. V shed 0 bases, J shed 8 bases, and the junction held 7 bases outside the gene matches. The CDR3 loop spans 16 amino acids. Germline V gene data show CDR1 as MGHDK and CDR2 as SYGVNS. DNA of the CDR3: TGTGCCAGCAGTGAATACGGGGACAGGGGGCTGGAAGGCTACACCTTC. Translated: CASSEYGDRGLEGYTF.

The gene calls are TRBV29-1 and TRBJ1-1, with D possibly being TRBD1 (5 bases). Germline V CDR1 and CDR2: SQVTM, ANQGSEA. The CDR3 runs to 12 residues. V was pared by 7 bases and J by 4 bases, with 13 bases between. The CDR3 reads CSEAGWSTEAFF. As DNA, the CDR3 is TGCAGCGAAGCAGGGTGGAGCACTGAAGCTTTCTTT.

The chain carries TRBV5-4 and TRBJ2-2; weak D call: TRBD2 (5 bases). The V gene's germline CDR1 is SGHNT and CDR2 YYREEE (reference sequence). Trimming removed 4 bases from V and 0 bases from J, with 7 bases in between. The CDR3 extends over 14 amino acids. Written as DNA, the CDR3 is TGTGCCAGCAGCCTCGGGGCGAACACCGGGGAGCTGTTTTTT. Its protein product is CASSLGANTGELFF.

V is TRBV4-3 and J is TRBJ2-1, with TRBD2 identical over 11 bases. The CDR3 sequence is 17 residues long. Germline CDR1 and CDR2: LGHNA and YSLEER. V lost 4 bases to trimming and J lost 6 bases; unmatched junction nucleotides: 11. The CDR3 DNA sequence: TGCGCCAGCAGCCGCAGTCCCCGGCTAGCGGGAGGCAATGAGCAGTTCTTC. Translating it yields CASSRSPRLAGGNEQFF.

In DNA form, the CDR3 reads TGCGCCAGCATGAGCACCGGGGAGCTGTTTTTT. It specifies CASMSTGELFF. The chain recombines TRBV10-1 with TRBJ2-2; the D is unclear. Germline V gene sequence: CDR1 WNHNN, CDR2 SYGVQD (reference sequence). There are 11 residues in the CDR3. V shed 7 bases and J shed 4 bases, with 4 bases lying between them.

The genes are TRBV7-3 and TRBJ2-7; TRBD2 matches at 10 bases. The CDR3 spans 15 residues. The germline V gene encodes CDR1 SGHTA and CDR2 FQGTGA. V dropped 3 bases and J dropped 0; count of bases not matched to a gene: 2. In nucleotides, the CDR3 is TGTGCCAGCAGCTTTAGCGGGGGGAGCTCCTACGAGCAGTACTTC. Amino acids: CASSFSGGSSYEQYF. Looking up the rest from reference TRBV7-3 and TRBJ2-7 gives the full variable domain: GAGVSQTPSNKVTEKGKYVELRCDPISGHTALYWYRQSLGQGPEFLIYFQGTGAADDSGLPNDRFFAVRPEGSVSTLKIQRTERGDSAVYLCASSFSGGSSYEQYFGPGTRLTVT.

This sequence joins TRBV28 and TRBJ1-2; no clear D gene. Germline CDR1 MDHEN, CDR2 SYDVKM. Trimming took off 5 bases at V and 0 bases at J, with 13 bases between the two ends. The CDR3 is made up of 15 amino acids. CDR3 sequence: CASSPFGGSNYGYTF. The CDR3 DNA follows: TGTGCCAGCAGTCCGTTTGGCGGATCTAACTATGGCTACACCTTC.

The chain couples TRBV27 to TRBJ2-2; weak D call: TRBD2 (6 bases). Germline V gene lookup returns CDR1 MNHEY and CDR2 SMNVEV (reference sequence). The CDR3 has 15 residues. Trimming pared 6 bases from V and 1 base from J, leaving 12 bases between. CDR3 in DNA: TGTGCCAGCAGATTTCAGGGAGGGAACACCGGGGAGCTGTTTTTT. The encoded protein is CASRFQGGNTGELFF.

The chain couples TRBV19 to TRBJ2-3; D may match TRBD1 or TRBD2 (5 bases each). The CDR3 length is 15 residues. Trimming pared 1 base from V and 2 bases from J, leaving 10 bases between. The germline V gene has CDR1 LNHDA and CDR2 SQIVND (reference sequence). CDR3: CASSIAKGTTDTQYF. CDR3 nucleotide sequence: TGTGCCAGTAGTATAGCGAAGGGGACCACAGATACGCAGTATTTT.

The chain has TRBV28 and TRBJ1-3; D is possibly TRBD1 (5 bases). This CDR3 has 15 amino acids. Germline V CDR1 and CDR2: MDHEN, SYDVKM. V was shortened by 8 bases and J by 3 bases, with 17 bases between the two germline ends. Here the CDR3 reads CASFKDILVGNTIYF. DNA of the CDR3: TGTGCCAGCTTCAAGGACATTTTAGTTGGAAACACCATATATTTT.

The V call is TRBV10-3, the J call TRBJ2-1; a weak D match, TRBD1 (6 bases). V was clipped by 6 bases and J by 1 base, with 13 bases between them. CDR1 and CDR2 (germline): ENHRY, SYGVKD. CDR3 length equals 15 residues. The CDR3 nucleotides are TGTGCCATCAGCAGAACAGGGTATTCCTACAATGAGCAGTTCTTC. Protein: CAISRTGYSYNEQFF.

The chain carries TRBV4-1 and TRBJ2-1, with 10 bases aligning to TRBD2. CDR1 and CDR2 from the germline V gene are MGHRA and YSYEKL. This CDR3 comprises 16 residues. The junction had 11 bases not matched to a gene; V was cut back by 4 bases and J by 8 bases. The CDR3 DNA reads TGCGCCAGCAGCCTTATCGGACTAGCGGTTAGTCATGAGCAGTTCTTC. Translation gives CASSLIGLAVSHEQFF.

CDR3 in amino acids: CASSPKGRKRPYEQYF. CDR3 in DNA: TGTGCCAGCAGCCCAAAAGGACGGAAAAGGCCCTACGAGCAGTACTTC. J is TRBJ2-7 and V is TRBV7-2; D uncertain. CDR1 and CDR2 from the germline V gene are SGHTA and FQGNSA. Trimming shortened V by 5 bases and J by 2 bases, and 19 bases separated the two germline ends. There are 16 residues in the CDR3.

The chain links TRBV9 to TRBJ1-2, with 8 bases aligning to TRBD1. CDR3 size: 17 residues. Germline V lookup: CDR1 SGDLS, CDR2 YYNGEE. Trimming took 3 bases from V and 3 from J; bases not matched to a gene: 13. The CDR3 is CASSEPETGELDYGYTF. DNA for the CDR3: TGTGCCAGCAGCGAACCCGAGACAGGGGAACTCGACTATGGCTACACCTTC.

The rearrangement links TRBV20-1 to TRBJ2-1; no firm D call. The V gene's germline CDR1 is DFQATT and CDR2 SNEGSKA (reference sequence). The length of the CDR3 is 10 residues. Trimming pared 6 bases from V and 10 bases from J, leaving 10 bases between. The CDR3 loop is CSAPDREQFF. CDR3 nucleotides: TGCAGTGCCCCCGATCGGGAGCAGTTCTTC.

V gene TRBV9 combines with J gene TRBJ2-7, with 7 nucleotides matching TRBD2. Germline CDR1 and CDR2: SGDLS and YYNGEE. The CDR3 runs 15 residues. After removal of 3 bases from V and 5 bases from J, the junction contained 11 bases not matched to a gene. This CDR3 is CASSASGAGFNEQYF. CDR3 coding DNA: TGTGCCAGCAGCGCCAGCGGGGCAGGGTTTAACGAGCAGTACTTC.

This clone is a singleton in its sample. The gene calls are TRBV7-2 and TRBJ2-2, with TRBD1 as a possible D gene (6 bases). Deletions cut 4 bases from V and 4 bases from J, with 10 bases between. CDR3 size: 14 residues. CDR1 SGHTA and CDR2 FQGNSA come from the germline V gene. Written as DNA, the CDR3 is TGTGCCAGCAGCTCTCGGACAGTCACCGGGGAGCTGTTTTTT. Encoded protein: CASSSRTVTGELFF.

This chain connects TRBV15 to TRBJ1-2, with TRBD1 as a possible D gene (5 bases). Germline loops: CDR1 LNHNV, CDR2 YYDKDF (reference sequence). Trimming stripped 8 bases from V and 4 bases from J, with 20 bases between. The CDR3 runs 15 residues. Here the CDR3 reads CATLTGTPESYGYTF. The CDR3 DNA follows: TGTGCCACCCTTACCGGGACCCCCGAGAGCTATGGCTACACCTTC.

Details on this clone: An end of the junction differs from the germline gene, which may be a read error. In DNA, the CDR3 is TGTGCTAGCAGCCCCACCGATTTGGGCGGGGAGCTGTTTTTT. Encoded protein: CASSPTDLGGELFF. The V gene is TRBV7-7, the J gene TRBJ2-2; D not certain. The germline gives CDR1 SSHAT, CDR2 FNYEAQ (reference sequence). The CDR3 is made up of 14 amino acids.

This chain joins TRBV28 and TRBJ1-3; perhaps TRBD1 as D (5 bases). Per the germline V gene, CDR1 is MDHEN and CDR2 is SYDVKM. The CDR3 has 18 residues. The V gene lost 4 bases and the J gene lost 0 bases, with 19 bases spanning the gap. Here the CDR3 DNA reads TGTGCCAGCAGTTCTTCAAGCAGGGATTCGCTCTCTGGAAACACCATATATTTT. It translates to CASSSSSRDSLSGNTIYF.

The chain carries TRBV10-3 and TRBJ2-1, with 7 bases matching TRBD1. The length of the CDR3 is 12 residues. V lost 10 bases and J lost 11; bases outside the gene matches: 11. In germline, CDR1 is ENHRY, CDR2 SYGVKD. The CDR3 sequence is CASGQDFLQQFF. In DNA, the CDR3 is TGTGCCAGCGGACAGGATTTTCTCCAGCAGTTCTTC.